This T cell receptor beta chain is drawn from a study of cytomegalovirus exposure and HLA in healthy donors. Study-wide results and caveats: In vitro experiments confirmed that a few CMV-associated chains were specific for CMV antigens. Most observed TCR sequences were rare, whereas some public TCRs were detected in many donors. Cytomegalovirus status was reportedly diagnosed by the classifier with high specificity and sensitivity. Cytomegalovirus-associated status was assigned to 164 TCR beta chains.

This clone was seen more than once but under ten times. What it recognizes is unknown. Only in-frame clones appear in the TCRdb table, and some are missing; sequencing was by immunoSEQ multiplex PCR. The sample yields about 400,000 clones, 70% to 90% seen once. The V segment lost 7 bases and the J segment 2 bases; nucleotides outside the gene matches: 3. The CDR3 is 15 amino acids. Germline CDR1 SNHLY, CDR2 FYNNEI. The sample was PBMCs. This sequence was found in a woman younger than 35 in good health and CMV-seronegative. The V and J genes are TRBV2 and TRBJ2-2; 11 bases line up with TRBD2. The CDR3 protein is CASIGTSGNTGELFF. The CDR3 region has the DNA TGTGCCAGCATTGGGACTAGCGGTAACACCGGGGAGCTGTTTTTT.